This passage covers 15 T cell receptor beta chains from one sample sequenced in a study of response to subunit inactivated influenza vaccine. TCRdb fed the RT-PCR reads into MiXCR, producing one record per CDR3 protein. The sample includes about 520,000 distinct CDR3 sequences, roughly 9.7% of them seen just once. Specimen: PBMCs from blood, collected roughly 48 days after vaccination. Every receptor here comes from a man aged 45-60 years who received an inactivated influenza vaccine.

This clonotype showed up many times. V is TRBV11-2 and J is TRBJ2-7; tentatively, D is TRBD2 (5 bases). CDR1 is SGHAT, CDR2 FQNNGV, per germline. V lost 1 base and J lost 2, with 12 bases in between. This CDR3 contains 15 residues. CDR3 coding DNA: TGTGCCAGCAGCTTAGCACTAGGCCGAACCTACGAGCAGTACTTC. It encodes CASSLALGRTYEQYF.

The genes are TRBV7-9 and TRBJ1-5, with 11 bases aligning to TRBD1. V shed 7 bases, J shed 2 bases, and the junction held 10 bases outside the gene matches. The V gene's germline CDR1 is SEHNR and CDR2 FQNEAQ (reference sequence). The CDR3 consists of 17 residues. The CDR3 region has the DNA TGTGCCAGCATCTCGGGACAGGGGGACGGGGGCAATCAGCCCCAGCATTTT. Encoded protein: CASISGQGDGGNQPQHF.

This chain links TRBV10-3 with TRBJ1-6; D gene ambiguous. V was shortened by 4 bases and J by 4 bases, with 5 bases between the two germline ends. The CDR3 runs 13 residues. Germline loops: CDR1 ENHRY, CDR2 SYGVKD. The CDR3 DNA follows: TGTGCCATCAGTGGAAATTATAATTCACCCCTCCACTTT. Protein product: CAISGNYNSPLHF.

This clonotype was counted a few times. V usage is TRBV7-2 and J usage is TRBJ2-3, with 12 bases matching TRBD2. The CDR3 is 17 amino acids. The germline gives CDR1 SGHTA, CDR2 FQGNSA. Unmatched junction bases numbered 4, after V lost 1 base and J lost 2 bases. Here the CDR3 reads CASSLVLAGGNTDTQYF. The CDR3 DNA reads TGTGCCAGCAGCTTAGTCCTAGCGGGGGGGAACACAGATACGCAGTATTTT.

V is TRBV12-3 or TRBV12-4 and J is TRBJ1-1; TRBD1 aligns across 9 bases. The J segment lost 4 bases and the V segment lost 5 bases, leaving 8 bases of the junction unmatched. The CDR3 runs to 15 residues. The CDR3 sequence: CASSPTGTGITEAFF. Here the CDR3 DNA reads TGTGCCAGCAGTCCCACCGGGACAGGGATCACTGAAGCTTTCTTT.

This clonotype occurred a few times. One junction end does not reproduce the germline sequence, and a read error may be involved. V is TRBV7-8 and J is TRBJ2-5; D remains ambiguous. Germline lookup yields CDR1 SGHVS and CDR2 FQNEAQ. This CDR3 comprises 10 residues. CDR3 sequence: CASSLEAQYF. The CDR3 DNA is TGTGCCAGCAGCTTAGAGGCCCAGTACTTC.

The chain combines TRBV5-5 with TRBJ1-4; a possible D gene is TRBD1 (5 bases). Trimming pared 1 base from V and 8 bases from J, leaving 9 bases between. The length of the CDR3 is 13 residues. CDR1 and CDR2 (germline): SGHKS, YYEKEE (reference sequence). CDR3 sequence reads: CASSLLGAEKLFF. The CDR3 nucleotides are TGTGCCAGCAGCTTGCTTGGGGCAGAAAAACTGTTTTTT.

V is TRBV7-2 and J is TRBJ1-2, with no clear D. The germline gives CDR1 SGHTA, CDR2 FQGNSA. The CDR3 length is 12 residues. V lost 3 bases to trimming and J lost 8 bases, with 10 bases between them. The CDR3 spells CASSFETGGYTF. The CDR3 nucleotides are TGTGCCAGCAGCTTTGAGACCGGGGGCTACACCTTC.

This clonotype was observed a handful of times. This chain uses TRBV29-1 with TRBJ1-5; D call uncertain. Between the trimmed V and J ends, which lost 4 bases and 0 bases, there was a span of 4 bases. The CDR3 sequence is 12 residues long. Germline values: CDR1 SQVTM, CDR2 ANQGSEA. The CDR3 reads CSVGDSNQPQHF. The CDR3, as DNA: TGCAGCGTTGGAGATAGCAATCAGCCCCAGCATTTT.

This clonotype was observed a few times. The CDR3 reads CASSPDREPVKLFF. The DNA for the CDR3 is TGTGCCAGCAGCCCGGACCGGGAACCGGTGAAACTGTTTTTT. The J gene is TRBJ1-4, the V gene TRBV6-1; D unresolved. Trimming removed 6 bases at V and 11 bases at J, with 19 bases between. The length of the CDR3 is 14 residues. Germline V gene lookup returns CDR1 MNHNS and CDR2 SASEGT.

Ten or more counts support this clonotype. The chain combines TRBV5-1 with TRBJ1-6; possible D gene TRBD1, 6 bases. V dropped 1 base and J dropped 0 bases, with 8 bases sitting between them. Germline CDR1 and CDR2: SGHRS and YFSETQ. This CDR3 region has 16 residues. CDR3 protein: CASSLTGSSYNSPLHF. CDR3 DNA: TGCGCCAGCAGCTTGACAGGGAGCTCCTATAATTCACCCCTCCACTTT.

This clonotype has only a few counts. The chain carries TRBV5-1 and TRBJ1-4, with TRBD1 identical over 10 bases. This CDR3 has 16 residues. Germline lookup yields CDR1 SGHRS and CDR2 YFSETQ. Trimming removed 4 bases from V and 7 bases from J; junction bases left unmatched: 10. The CDR3 DNA reads as TGCGCCAGCAGCACCGGGACAGGGGATGGGGGTGAAAAACTGTTTTTT. Its translation is CASSTGTGDGGEKLFF.

This clonotype has a count of ten or more. The chain combines TRBV4-3 with TRBJ1-1; D is possibly TRBD1 (6 bases). The length of the CDR3 is 19 residues. V lost 0 bases and J 0 bases, leaving 20 bases between the germline ends. Germline CDR1 and CDR2: LGHNA and YSLEER. The CDR3 DNA reads as TGCGCCAGCAGCCAAGATTATTTCAGGGGCGAGGGGATGAACACTGAAGCTTTCTTT. Its protein product is CASSQDYFRGEGMNTEAFF.

This chain uses TRBV18 with TRBJ2-5; possible D gene TRBD2, 6 bases. V was clipped by 1 base and J by 5 bases, with 17 bases between them. The CDR3 is made up of 16 amino acids. Germline CDR1 and CDR2: KGHSH and LQKENI. This CDR3 reads CASSPRRSQGGETQYF. The CDR3 DNA reads as TGTGCCAGCTCACCACGTCGGAGTCAGGGAGGCGAGACCCAGTACTTC.

This chain connects TRBV12-3 or TRBV12-4 to TRBJ2-2; D may be TRBD1 or TRBD2 (5 bases each). Trimming left V 2 bases short and J 3 bases short, with 28 bases between. CDR3 length: 21 residues. In nucleotides, the CDR3 is TGTGCCAGCAGTTTACTTTTCATCCTTAGCCAGGGAGAGGATGACACCGGGGAGCTGTTTTTT. Translating it yields CASSLLFILSQGEDDTGELFF.